The clone carrying this T cell receptor beta chain was found many times. The data were obtained in a study of T-cell reconstitution after alpha-beta-depleted transplantation in children. Unique molecular identifiers were used in preparing the TCRbeta library. TCRdb analysed the PCR reads with MiXCR anew, one entry per CDR3 protein. Counted here are approximately 200,000 distinct CDR3 sequences, roughly 14% occurring once; the ten biggest clones make up 13%. With V trimmed by 5 bases and J by 4 bases, 7 bases remained unmatched. The CDR3 sequence is 14 residues long. Germline V gene data show CDR1 as SNHLY and CDR2 as FYNNEI.

The V call is TRBV2, the J call TRBJ1-1; 7 nucleotides match TRBD1. This material consisted of PBMCs from the stem cell graft donor, taken from the stem cell graft. This receptor was obtained from a human donor who donated a stem cell graft to a child with acute lymphoblastic leukemia. The CDR3 here is CASSSRDRATEAFF. CDR3 in DNA: TGTGCCAGCAGTTCTCGTGACAGGGCCACTGAAGCTTTCTTT.